The 17 T cell receptor beta chains below all came from one sample that was sequenced in a study of T cells expressing NK-cell markers. TCRdb reprocessed the 5' RACE reads, keeping one entry per CDR3 protein, no DNA. The sample table includes 550,000 to 600,000 distinct CDR3 sequences. The sequenced sample consisted of blood T cells: a sorted CD56 or NKG2C T cell subset, CD4+ or CD8+ T cells, or bulk PBMC T cells (not recorded which). The receptors stem from a man between 18 and 29 years old in good health.

The gene calls are TRBV12-3 or TRBV12-4 and TRBJ2-1; TCRdb's assignment of TRBD2 cannot be checked, as there is no DNA. CDR3 length: 16 residues. This CDR3 reads CASSPGGAGLYNEQFF.

The chain uses TRBV20-1 and TRBJ2-5. The CDR3 extends over 13 amino acids. Per germline, CDR1 DFQATT and CDR2 SNEGSKA (reference sequence). CDR3 in amino acids: CSARVAVMETQYF.

The chain has TRBV7-9 and TRBJ2-1. Germline CDR1 reads SEHNR; CDR2 reads FQNEAQ (reference sequence). There are 17 residues in the CDR3. CDR3: CASSPPEDSPRYNEQFF.

The chain carries TRBV4-1 and TRBJ2-2. Germline CDR1 MGHRA, CDR2 YSYEKL. The CDR3 loop spans 15 amino acids. The CDR3 loop reads CASSQEPSNTGELFF.

J is TRBJ2-1 and V is TRBV9; checking the TCRdb D call of TRBD2 is not possible without DNA. The CDR3 sequence is 13 residues long. Germline assignment: CDR1 SGDLS and CDR2 YYNGEE. CDR3 loop: CASSVAGHNEQFF.

V gene TRBV29-1 combines with J gene TRBJ2-5; TCRdb's D call, TRBD1, is unchecked because there is no DNA. CDR3 length equals 13 residues. CDR1 is SQVTM, CDR2 ANQGSEA, per germline. The CDR3 sequence: CSVDKGAGTPRYF. The complete variable domain, with remaining parts taken from reference TRBV29-1 and TRBJ2-5, reads SAVISQKPSRDICQRGTSLTIQCQVDSQVTMMFWYRQQPGQSLTLIATANQGSEATYESGFVIDKFPISRPNLTFSTLTVSNMSPEDSSIYLCSVDKGAGTPRYFGPGTRLLVL.

The J gene is TRBJ2-2, the V gene TRBV5-5. CDR1 and CDR2 from the germline V gene are SGHKS and YYEKEE (reference sequence). The CDR3 sequence is 14 residues long. The CDR3 spells CASSLRIVVGELFF. Combining the CDR3 with reference TRBV5-5 and TRBJ2-2 gives the whole variable domain DAGVTQSPTHLIKTRGQQVTLRCSPISGHKSVSWYQQVLGQGPQFIFQYYEKEERGRGNFPDRFSARQFPNYSSELNVNALLLGDSALYLCASSLRIVVGELFFGEGSRLTVL.

The chain is built from TRBV19 and TRBJ1-2; the TCRdb call, TRBD1, lacks DNA for checking. Germline lookup yields CDR1 LNHDA and CDR2 SQIVND (reference sequence). This CDR3 has 12 residues. The CDR3 sequence is CASSKTGPGYTF.

The chain recombines TRBV4-3 with TRBJ1-2. The CDR3 is 13 amino acids. Per the germline V gene, CDR1 is LGHNA and CDR2 is YSLEER. This CDR3 is CASSRQISRGYTF.

The genes are TRBV6-2 or TRBV6-3 and TRBJ1-2. Germline V gene lookup returns CDR1 MNHEY and CDR2 SVGEGT. The CDR3 has 12 amino acids. CDR3 loop: CATRQINYGYTF.

The chain has TRBV5-1 and TRBJ2-3; the D gene TCRdb calls, TRBD2, cannot be checked with no DNA. The CDR3 extends over 16 amino acids. Germline CDR1 and CDR2: SGHRS and YFSETQ. The CDR3: CASSRDSPRGTDTQYF.

This chain links TRBV28 with TRBJ2-1; the D gene TCRdb calls, TRBD1, cannot be checked with no DNA. CDR3 size: 16 residues. Germline values: CDR1 MDHEN, CDR2 SYDVKM. CDR3 sequence reads: CASSPWTGLGHNEQFF.

CDR3: CASSPTSGRYGNEQFF. This rearrangement joins TRBV5-1 to TRBJ2-1; TCRdb's D call, TRBD2, is unchecked because there is no DNA. Germline V gene lookup returns CDR1 SGHRS and CDR2 YFSETQ. The CDR3 consists of 16 residues.

The CDR3 loop reads CASRLQGYNEQFF. J is TRBJ2-1 and V is TRBV5-1; the TCRdb D gene call, TRBD1, has no DNA to confirm it. This CDR3 is built from 13 residues. Germline V gene sequence: CDR1 SGHRS, CDR2 YFSETQ.

The rearrangement joins TRBV10-3 to TRBJ1-5; TCRdb returns TRBD1, unconfirmable since there is no DNA. Looked up from germline, CDR1 is ENHRY and CDR2 is SYGVKD. The CDR3 loop spans 12 amino acids. The CDR3 sequence: CAITGGGQPQHF.

This chain connects TRBV20-1 to TRBJ1-3. Germline V CDR1 and CDR2: DFQATT, SNEGSKA (reference sequence). The CDR3 consists of 14 residues. This chain's CDR3 is CSASVGRSGNTIYF.

The gene calls are TRBV30 and TRBJ2-3. Germline CDR1 is GTSNPN and CDR2 is SVGIG (reference sequence). The CDR3 has 14 amino acids. The CDR3 reads CAWSVGHSTDTQYF.